The present T cell receptor (beta chain) was sequenced within a study of shared clonotypes between healthy human individuals. Study-level results: Estimated richness was generally greater in naive than memory subsets.

Details on this clone: Antigen: not known.

Clones were read by immunoSEQ multiplex PCR, and TCRdb kept only the in-frame ones, dropping some. The sample shows some 1.5 million clones, approximately 97% of them seen only once. This CDR3 spans 11 amino acids. Trimming pared 1 base from V and 8 bases from J, leaving 7 bases between. Germline V CDR1 and CDR2: DFQATT, SNEGSKA (reference sequence). The receptor was derived from a young man in good health. The rearrangement links TRBV20-1 to TRBJ2-3; no clear D. The sample consisted of naive CD4+ T cells sorted from blood. Subset of the sample: CD45RA+ positively selected. Here the CDR3 reads CSARVIGTQYF. The DNA of the CDR3 is TGCAGTGCTAGAGTCATCGGTACGCAGTATTTT.